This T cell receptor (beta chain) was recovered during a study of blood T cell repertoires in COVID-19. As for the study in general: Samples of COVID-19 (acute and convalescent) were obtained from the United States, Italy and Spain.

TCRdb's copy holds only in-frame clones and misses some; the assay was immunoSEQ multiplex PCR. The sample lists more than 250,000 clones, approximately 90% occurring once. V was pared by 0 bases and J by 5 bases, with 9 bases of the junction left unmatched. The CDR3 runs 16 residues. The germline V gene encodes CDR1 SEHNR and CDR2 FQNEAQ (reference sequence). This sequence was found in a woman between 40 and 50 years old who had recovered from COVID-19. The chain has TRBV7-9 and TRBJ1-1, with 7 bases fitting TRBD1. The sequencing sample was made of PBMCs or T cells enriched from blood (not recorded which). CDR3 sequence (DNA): TGTGCCAGCAGCTTAGCCTGGGAACAGGGGCTGACTGAAGCTTTCTTT. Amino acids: CASSLAWEQGLTEAFF.